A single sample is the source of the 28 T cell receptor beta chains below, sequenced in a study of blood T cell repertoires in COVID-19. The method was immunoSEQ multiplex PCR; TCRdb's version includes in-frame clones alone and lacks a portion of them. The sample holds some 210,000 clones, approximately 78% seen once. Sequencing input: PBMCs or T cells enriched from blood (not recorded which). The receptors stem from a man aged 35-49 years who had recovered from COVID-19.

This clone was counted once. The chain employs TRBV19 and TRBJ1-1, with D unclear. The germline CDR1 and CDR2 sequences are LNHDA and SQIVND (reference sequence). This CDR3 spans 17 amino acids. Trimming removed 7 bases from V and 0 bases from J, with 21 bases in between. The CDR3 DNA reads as TGTGCCAGTACCAATATACTGGGCTTTCCGATGAACACTGAAGCTTTCTTT. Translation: CASTNILGFPMNTEAFF. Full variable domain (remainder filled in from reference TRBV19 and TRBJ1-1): DGGITQSPKYLFRKEGQNVTLSCEQNLNHDAMYWYRQDPGQGLRLIYYSQIVNDFQKGDIAEGYSVSREKKESFPLTVTSAQKNPTAFYLCASTNILGFPMNTEAFFGQGTRLTVV.

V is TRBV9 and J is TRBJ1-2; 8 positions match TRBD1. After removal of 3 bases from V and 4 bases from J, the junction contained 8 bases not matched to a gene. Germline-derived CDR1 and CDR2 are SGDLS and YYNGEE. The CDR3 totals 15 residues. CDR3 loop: CASSARGQGGYGYTF. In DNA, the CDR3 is TGTGCCAGCAGCGCCCGAGGACAGGGAGGCTATGGCTACACCTTC. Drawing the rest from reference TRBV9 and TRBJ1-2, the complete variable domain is DSGVTQTPKHLITATGQRVTLRCSPRSGDLSVYWYQQSLDQGLQFLIQYYNGEERAKGNILERFSAQQFPDLHSELNLSSLELGDSALYFCASSARGQGGYGYTFGSGTRLTVV.

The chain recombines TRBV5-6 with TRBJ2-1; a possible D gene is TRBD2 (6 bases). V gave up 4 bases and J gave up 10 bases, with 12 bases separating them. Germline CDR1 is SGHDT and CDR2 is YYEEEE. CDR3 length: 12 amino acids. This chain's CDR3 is CASSNLANEQFF. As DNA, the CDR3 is TGTGCCAGCAGCAACCTAGCGAACGAGCAGTTCTTC.

The CDR3 bases are TGCGCCAGCAGCTTGGGAGGAGGGAGGACTTTCTTT. Protein product: CASSLGGGRTFF. The chain joins TRBV5-1 to TRBJ1-1; D is unresolved. CDR3 length: 12 residues. V lost 0 bases and J 12 bases, leaving 12 bases between the germline ends. Germline loops: CDR1 SGHRS, CDR2 YFSETQ.

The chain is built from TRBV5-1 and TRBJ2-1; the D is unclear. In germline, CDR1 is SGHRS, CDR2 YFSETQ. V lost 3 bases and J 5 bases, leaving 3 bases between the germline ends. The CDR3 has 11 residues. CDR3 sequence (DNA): TGCGCCAGCAGCTCAAACAATGAGCAGTTCTTC. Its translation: CASSSNNEQFF.

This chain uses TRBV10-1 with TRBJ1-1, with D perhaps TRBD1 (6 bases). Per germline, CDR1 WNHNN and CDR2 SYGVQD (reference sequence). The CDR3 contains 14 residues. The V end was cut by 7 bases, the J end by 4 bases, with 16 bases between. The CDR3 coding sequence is TGCGCCAGCACGGGGACATCCGGCGGCACTGAAGCTTTCTTT. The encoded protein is CASTGTSGGTEAFF.

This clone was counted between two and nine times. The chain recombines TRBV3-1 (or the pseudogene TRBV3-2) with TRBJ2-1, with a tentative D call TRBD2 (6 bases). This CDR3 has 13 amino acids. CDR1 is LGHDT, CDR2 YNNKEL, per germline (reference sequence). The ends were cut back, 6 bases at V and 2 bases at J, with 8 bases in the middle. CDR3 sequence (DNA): TGTGCCAGCAGTCGCGGGACCTACAATGAGCAGTTCTTC. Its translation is CASSRGTYNEQFF.

CDR3 sequence: CASSQGTGTGVEQYF. The CDR3 nucleotides are TGCGCCAGCAGCCAAGGCACCGGGACAGGGGTCGAGCAGTACTTC. The V and J genes are TRBV4-1 and TRBJ2-7, with 10 bases that match TRBD1. The germline V gene has CDR1 MGHRA and CDR2 YSYEKL. There are 15 residues in the CDR3. Trimming removed 1 base from V and 6 bases from J; junction bases left unmatched: 6.

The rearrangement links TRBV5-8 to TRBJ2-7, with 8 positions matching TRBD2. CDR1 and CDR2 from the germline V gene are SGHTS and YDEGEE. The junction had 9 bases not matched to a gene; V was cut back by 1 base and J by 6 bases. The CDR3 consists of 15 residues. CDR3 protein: CASSLSSGLTCEQYF. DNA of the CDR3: TGTGCCAGCAGCTTGTCTAGCGGGCTGACCTGCGAGCAGTACTTC.

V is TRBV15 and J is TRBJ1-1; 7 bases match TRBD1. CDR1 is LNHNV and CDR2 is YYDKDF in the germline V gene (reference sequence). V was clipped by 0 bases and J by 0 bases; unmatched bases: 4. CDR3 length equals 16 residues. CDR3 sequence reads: CATSRETGWMNTEAFF. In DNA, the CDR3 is TGTGCCACCAGCAGAGAGACAGGGTGGATGAACACTGAAGCTTTCTTT.

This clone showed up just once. The CDR3 bases are TGCGCCAGCAGTGAGTCGGGGACAGGGAATATTCAGTACTTC. As protein: CASSESGTGNIQYF. The chain employs TRBV10-2 and TRBJ2-7; 9 bases line up with TRBD1. CDR3 length: 14 amino acids. V was clipped by 0 bases and J by 10 bases; unmatched bases: 7. Germline CDR1 is WSHSY and CDR2 is SAAADI.

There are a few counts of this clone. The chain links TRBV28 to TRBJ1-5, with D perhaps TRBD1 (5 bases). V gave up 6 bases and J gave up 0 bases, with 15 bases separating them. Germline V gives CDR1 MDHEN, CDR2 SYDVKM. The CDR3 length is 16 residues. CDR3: CASSPQVTYSNQPQHF. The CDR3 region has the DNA TGTGCCAGCAGCCCACAGGTGACTTATAGCAATCAGCCCCAGCATTTT.

DNA for the CDR3: TGTGCTAGTGGTTCCCCTCGGGGGGGCACCGGGGAGCTGTTTTTT. Translated: CASGSPRGGTGELFF. This rearrangement joins TRBV12-5 to TRBJ2-2; 8 positions match TRBD2. Germline loops: CDR1 LGHNT, CDR2 FRNRAP. Losses at the gene ends were 4 bases for V and 4 bases for J; bases not matched to a gene: 5. There are 15 residues in the CDR3.

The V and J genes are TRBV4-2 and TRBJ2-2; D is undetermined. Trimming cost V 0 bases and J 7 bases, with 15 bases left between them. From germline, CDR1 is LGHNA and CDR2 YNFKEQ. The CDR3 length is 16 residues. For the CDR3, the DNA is TGTGCCAGCAGCCAAGAGAGACTGAGTTTATACGGGGAGCTGTTTTTT. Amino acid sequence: CASSQERLSLYGELFF.

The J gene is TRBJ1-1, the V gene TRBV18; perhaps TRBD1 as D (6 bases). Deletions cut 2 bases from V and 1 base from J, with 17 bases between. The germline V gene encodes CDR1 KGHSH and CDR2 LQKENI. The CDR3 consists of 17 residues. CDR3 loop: CASSPRTATTGNTEAFF. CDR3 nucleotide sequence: TGTGCCAGCTCACCAAGGACAGCGACGACCGGGAACACTGAAGCTTTCTTT.

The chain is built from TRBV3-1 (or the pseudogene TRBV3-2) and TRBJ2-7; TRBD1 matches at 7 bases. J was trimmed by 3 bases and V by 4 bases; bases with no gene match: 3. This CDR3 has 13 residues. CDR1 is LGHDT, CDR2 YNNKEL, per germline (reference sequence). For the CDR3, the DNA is TGTGCCAGCAGCCGACGGGACAGCTACGAGCAGTACTTC. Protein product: CASSRRDSYEQYF.

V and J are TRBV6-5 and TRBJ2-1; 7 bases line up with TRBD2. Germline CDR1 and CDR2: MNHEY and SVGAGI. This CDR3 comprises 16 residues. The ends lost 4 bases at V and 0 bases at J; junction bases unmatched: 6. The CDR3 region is CASSWEGGSSYNEQFF. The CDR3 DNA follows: TGTGCCAGCAGTTGGGAGGGCGGGAGCTCCTACAATGAGCAGTTCTTC.

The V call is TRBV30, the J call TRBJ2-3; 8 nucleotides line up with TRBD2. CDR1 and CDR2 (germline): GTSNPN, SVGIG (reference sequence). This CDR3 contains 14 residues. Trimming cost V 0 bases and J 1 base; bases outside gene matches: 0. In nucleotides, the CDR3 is TGTGCCTGGAGTGTAGCGGGAGGCACAGATACGCAGTATTTT. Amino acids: CAWSVAGGTDTQYF.

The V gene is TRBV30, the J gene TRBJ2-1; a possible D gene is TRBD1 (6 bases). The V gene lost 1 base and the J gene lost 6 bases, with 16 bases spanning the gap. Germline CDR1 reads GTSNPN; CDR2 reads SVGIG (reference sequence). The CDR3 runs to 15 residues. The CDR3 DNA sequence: TGTGCCTGGAGTGGCATAACAGGGAATGGCAATGAGCAGTTCTTC. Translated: CAWSGITGNGNEQFF. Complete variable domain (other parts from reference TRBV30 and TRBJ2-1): SQTIHQWPATLVQPVGSPLSLECTVEGTSNPNLYWYRQAAGRGLQLLFYSVGIGQISSEVPQNLSASRPQDRQFILSSKKLLLSDSGFYLCAWSGITGNGNEQFFGPGTRLTVL.

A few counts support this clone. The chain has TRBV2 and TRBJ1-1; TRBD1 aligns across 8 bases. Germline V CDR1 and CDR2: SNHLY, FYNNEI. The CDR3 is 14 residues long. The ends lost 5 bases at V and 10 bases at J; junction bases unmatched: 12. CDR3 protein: CASSSGGSRVVAFF. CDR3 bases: TGTGCCAGCAGTTCAGGGGGCTCTAGGGTTGTAGCTTTCTTT.

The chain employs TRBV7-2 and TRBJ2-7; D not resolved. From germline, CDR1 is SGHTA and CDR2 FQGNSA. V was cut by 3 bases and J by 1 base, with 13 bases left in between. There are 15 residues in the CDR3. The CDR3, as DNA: TGTGCCAGCAGCTTGATGGCGGTTGGGTCCTACGAGCAGTACTTC. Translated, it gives CASSLMAVGSYEQYF.

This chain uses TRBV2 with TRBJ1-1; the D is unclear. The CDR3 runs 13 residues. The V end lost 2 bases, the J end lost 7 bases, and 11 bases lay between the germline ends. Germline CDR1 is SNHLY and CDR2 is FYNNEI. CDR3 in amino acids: CASSESLRGEAFF. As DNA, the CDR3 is TGTGCCAGCAGTGAATCGCTGCGGGGTGAAGCTTTCTTT.

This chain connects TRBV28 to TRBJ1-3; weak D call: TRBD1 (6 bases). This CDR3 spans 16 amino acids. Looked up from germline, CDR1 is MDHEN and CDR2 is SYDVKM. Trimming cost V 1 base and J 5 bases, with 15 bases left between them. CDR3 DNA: TGTGCCAGCAGTTTATCGGTCCCAGGGGCGCGAAACACCATATATTTT. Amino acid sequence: CASSLSVPGARNTIYF.

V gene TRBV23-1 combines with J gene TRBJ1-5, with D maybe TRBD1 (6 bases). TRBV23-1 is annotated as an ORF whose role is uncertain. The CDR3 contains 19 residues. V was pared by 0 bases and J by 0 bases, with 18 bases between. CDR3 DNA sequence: TGCGCCAGCAGTCAATCACAACACACAGGGAAGTATAGCAATCAGCCCCAGCATTTT. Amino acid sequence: CASSQSQHTGKYSNQPQHF.

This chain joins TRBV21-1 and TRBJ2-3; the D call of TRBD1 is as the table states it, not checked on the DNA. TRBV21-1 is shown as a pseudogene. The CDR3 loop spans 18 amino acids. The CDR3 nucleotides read TGTGCCAGCAGCAAAGGGGGGCGGGGACAGGGGTCCACAGATACGCAGTATTTT. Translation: CASSKGGRGQGSTDTQYF.

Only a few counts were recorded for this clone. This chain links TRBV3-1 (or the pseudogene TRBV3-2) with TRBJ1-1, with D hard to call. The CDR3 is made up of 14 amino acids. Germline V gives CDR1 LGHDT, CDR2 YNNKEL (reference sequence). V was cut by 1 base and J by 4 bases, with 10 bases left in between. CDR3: CASSQGWAVTEAFF. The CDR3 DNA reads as TGTGCCAGCAGCCAAGGTTGGGCAGTCACTGAAGCTTTCTTT.

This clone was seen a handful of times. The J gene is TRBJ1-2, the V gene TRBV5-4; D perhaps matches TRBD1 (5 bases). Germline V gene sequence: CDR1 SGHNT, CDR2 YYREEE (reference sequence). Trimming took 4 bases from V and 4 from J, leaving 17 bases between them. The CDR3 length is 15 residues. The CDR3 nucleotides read TGTGCCAGCAGCCCTGACCGCCAGGGAGGCTATGGCTACACCTTC. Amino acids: CASSPDRQGGYGYTF.

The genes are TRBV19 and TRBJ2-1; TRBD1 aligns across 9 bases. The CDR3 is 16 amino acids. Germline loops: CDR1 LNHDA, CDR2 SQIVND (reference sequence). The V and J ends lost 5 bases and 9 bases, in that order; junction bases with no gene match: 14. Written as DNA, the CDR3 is TGTGCCAGTAGTTTTCTCCCGGGACAGGGAGTTGGTGAGCAGTTCTTC. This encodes CASSFLPGQGVGEQFF.